The rows below give T cell receptor beta chains drawn from one sample of a study of a mutant IDH1 vaccine in newly diagnosed glioma. Only in-frame clones appear in the TCRdb table, and some are missing; sequencing was by immunoSEQ multiplex PCR. This sample yields tens of thousands of clones, of which roughly 86% are seen a single time; 15% belongs to the top ten. Antigens of these TCRs are unknown. The sequencing here drew on PBMCs, taken from a glioma patient whose treatment included an IDH1 peptide vaccine. The receptors here all came from a man younger than 45 with glioma. CDR3s include the opening cysteine and the closing phenylalanine or tryptophan. D genes are given only for firm matches. Size tells how often a clone was seen (once, few, many) or the class of an expanded clone, and some rows leave it out.

>18|TRBV19|TRBD2|-|TRBJ2-2
CASSILLAGGPQTGELFF
TGTGCCAGTAGTATTCTACTAGCGGGAGGGCCGCAAACCGGGGAGCTGTTTTTT
>12|TRBV7-9|-|-|TRBJ2-1
CASSPGTSWQFF
TGTGCCAGCAGCCCCGGGACTTCTTGGCAGTTCTTC
>18|TRBV19|-|few|TRBJ1-5
CASSIDSLVGGSNQPQHF
TGTGCCAGTAGTATAGATTCCCTGGTGGGGGGAAGCAATCAGCCCCAGCATTTT
>14|TRBV5-1|-|-|TRBJ1-1
CASSLTGRNTEAFF
TGCGCCAGCAGCTTGACAGGCCGGAACACTGAAGCTTTCTTT
>17|TRBV10-3|-|-|TRBJ2-3
CAISEGSGRGGTDTQYF
TGTGCCATCAGTGAGGGTTCAGGGCGGGGCGGCACAGATACGCAGTATTTT
>11|TRBV25-1|-|medium-sized|TRBJ1-1
CASRTGTWTFF
TGTGCCAGCAGAACCGGGACCTGGACTTTCTTT
>13|TRBV10-2|-|-|TRBJ1-4
CASSRDGNEKLFF
TGCGCCAGCAGCCGGGACGGTAATGAAAAACTGTTTTTT
>14|TRBV5-1|TRBD1|-|TRBJ2-3
CASSSTGSTDTQYF
TGCGCCAGCAGCTCGACAGGGAGCACAGATACGCAGTATTTT
>13|TRBV27|TRBD1|-|TRBJ2-7
CASSWTGDYEQYF
TGTGCCAGCAGTTGGACAGGGGACTACGAGCAGTACTTC
>14|TRBV25-1|-|-|TRBJ2-3
CASSDGVALGTQYF
TGTGCCAGCAGTGATGGAGTAGCGCTAGGTACGCAGTATTTT
>16|TRBV19|-|once|TRBJ1-5
CASSIKGEGFGQPQHF
TGTGCCAGTAGTATAAAGGGTGAGGGATTCGGACAGCCCCAGCATTTT
>14|TRBV6-1|-|-|TRBJ2-1
CASSGRGPYNEQFF
TGTGCCAGCAGTGGGCGCGGGCCCTACAATGAGCAGTTCTTC
>15|TRBV6-5|TRBD1|-|TRBJ1-4
CASSYFRGRDEKLFF
TGTGCCAGCAGTTACTTCAGGGGGCGGGATGAAAAACTGTTTTTT
>15|TRBV11-1|-|-|TRBJ1-1
CASSFGRATNTEAFF
TGTGCCAGCAGCTTTGGAAGGGCGACGAACACTGAAGCTTTCTTT
>16|TRBV4-1|TRBD1|-|TRBJ1-3
CASSQTGQAGGNTIYF
TGCGCCAGCAGCCAAACGGGACAGGCGGGTGGAAACACCATATATTTT
>12|TRBV6-1|TRBD1|-|TRBJ1-1
CASRVTGHEAFF
TGTGCCAGCAGAGTGACAGGGCATGAAGCTTTCTTT
>16|TRBV5-1|TRBD1|once|TRBJ1-2
CASSLGGTALNYGYTF
TGCGCCAGCAGCTTGGGTGGGACAGCCCTGAACTATGGCTACACCTTC
>15|TRBV9|-|once|TRBJ1-1
CASSVGGRENTEAFF
TGTGCCAGCAGCGTAGGTGGCAGAGAGAACACTGAAGCTTTCTTT
>15|TRBV7-9|-|-|TRBJ2-5
CASSPPRAVEETQYF
TGTGCCAGCAGTCCCCCGCGGGCTGTGGAGGAGACCCAGTACTTC
>15|TRBV6-1|-|-|TRBJ1-3
CASSPQGLSGNTIYF
TGTGCCAGCAGTCCACAGGGTCTCTCTGGAAACACCATATATTTT
>14|TRBV10-3|TRBD1|once|TRBJ1-2
CAIGGQGADYGYTF
TGTGCCATCGGGGGACAGGGGGCGGACTATGGCTACACCTTC
>12|TRBV7-9|-|-|TRBJ2-7
CASSSDQYEQYF
TGTGCCAGCAGCTCGGATCAGTACGAGCAGTACTTC
>15|TRBV7-9|TRBD1|-|TRBJ2-3
CASSSTDRDGDTQYF
TGTGCCAGCAGCTCTACCGACAGGGATGGAGATACGCAGTATTTT
>13|TRBV5-1|-|-|TRBJ1-2
CASSPTGNYGYTF
TGCGCCAGCAGCCCCACAGGGAACTATGGCTACACCTTC
>16|TRBV29-1|TRBD1|-|TRBJ2-7
CSVEGRGKGDSSEQYF
TGCAGCGTTGAAGGCAGGGGGAAAGGAGATAGTAGCGAGCAGTACTTC
>14|TRBV7-9|-|-|TRBJ1-1
CASSLALGAPEAFF
TGTGCCAGCAGCTTAGCCCTGGGGGCCCCTGAAGCTTTCTTT
>13|TRBV5-1|-|-|TRBJ2-5
CASSSLSRETQYF
TGCGCCAGCAGCTCCCTTTCACGGGAGACCCAGTACTTC
>15|TRBV27|-|once|TRBJ1-1
CASNERRQVGTEAFF
TGTGCCAGCAACGAGAGACGGCAGGTCGGAACTGAAGCTTTCTTT
>15|TRBV11-2|TRBD1|-|TRBJ2-5
CASSLGTGGLETQYF
TGTGCCAGCAGCTTAGGGACAGGGGGCCTGGAGACCCAGTACTTC
>15|TRBV13|TRBD2|-|TRBJ2-7
CASSRGGGRESEQYF
TGTGCCAGCAGCCGAGGGGGCGGGAGGGAAAGCGAGCAGTACTTC
>14|TRBV4-1|TRBD1|few|TRBJ1-1
CASSQRTGYTEAFF
TGCGCCAGCAGCCAACGGACAGGGTACACTGAAGCTTTCTTT
>16|TRBV6-5|-|-|TRBJ1-4
CASSFHGGAANEKLFF
TGTGCCAGCAGTTTTCATGGGGGGGCCGCTAATGAAAAACTGTTTTTT
>16|TRBV12-5|TRBD1|-|TRBJ2-1
CASGPIGTGTYNEQFF
TGTGCTAGTGGGCCAATCGGGACAGGAACCTACAATGAGCAGTTCTTC
>20|TRBV27|TRBD2|few|TRBJ2-2
CASSLSMGLAGVGITGELFF
TGTGCCAGCAGTTTATCGATGGGACTAGCGGGAGTAGGAATCACCGGGGAGCTGTTTTTT
>15|TRBV2|-|-|TRBJ1-5
CASSGREGGNQPQHF
TGTGCCAGCAGTGGTCGGGAGGGCGGCAATCAGCCCCAGCATTTT
>12|TRBV5-4|-|-|TRBJ1-5
CASSLEDQPQHF
TGTGCCAGCAGCTTGGAAGATCAGCCCCAGCATTTT
>18|TRBV10-3|-|-|TRBJ2-6
CAIKGLQSEYSGANVLTF
TGTGCCATCAAGGGACTTCAGAGCGAGTACTCTGGGGCCAACGTCCTGACTTTC
>14|TRBV4-1|-|-|TRBJ1-1
CASSQGLENTEAFF
TGCGCCAGCAGCCAAGGTCTAGAAAACACTGAAGCTTTCTTT
>14|TRBV11-3|-|-|TRBJ2-7
CASSLNFDTLEQYF
TGTGCCAGCAGCTTAAACTTCGACACCCTGGAGCAGTACTTC
>15|TRBV7-5|-|-|TRBJ2-6
CARISRQSRANVLTF
TGTGCCAGAATAAGTAGACAAAGTCGGGCCAACGTCCTGACTTTC
>13|TRBV9|-|-|TRBJ1-2
CASSTGHDYGYTF
TGTGCCAGCAGCACAGGACACGACTATGGCTACACCTTC
>13|TRBV27|-|few|TRBJ1-1
CASSLRGRTEAFF
TGTGCCAGCAGTTTGCGAGGGAGGACTGAAGCTTTCTTT
>12|TRBV18|-|-|TRBJ1-1
CASSRRGTEAFF
TGTGCCAGCTCCCGCCGGGGAACTGAAGCTTTCTTT
>16|TRBV4-1|TRBD2|-|TRBJ2-1
CASSQASGTSDYEQFF
TGCGCCAGCAGCCAGGCCTCCGGGACTAGCGATTATGAGCAGTTCTTC
>14|TRBV11-1|-|-|TRBJ1-1
CASSPVGAGDEAFF
TGTGCCAGCAGCCCAGTGGGGGCAGGAGACGAAGCTTTCTTT